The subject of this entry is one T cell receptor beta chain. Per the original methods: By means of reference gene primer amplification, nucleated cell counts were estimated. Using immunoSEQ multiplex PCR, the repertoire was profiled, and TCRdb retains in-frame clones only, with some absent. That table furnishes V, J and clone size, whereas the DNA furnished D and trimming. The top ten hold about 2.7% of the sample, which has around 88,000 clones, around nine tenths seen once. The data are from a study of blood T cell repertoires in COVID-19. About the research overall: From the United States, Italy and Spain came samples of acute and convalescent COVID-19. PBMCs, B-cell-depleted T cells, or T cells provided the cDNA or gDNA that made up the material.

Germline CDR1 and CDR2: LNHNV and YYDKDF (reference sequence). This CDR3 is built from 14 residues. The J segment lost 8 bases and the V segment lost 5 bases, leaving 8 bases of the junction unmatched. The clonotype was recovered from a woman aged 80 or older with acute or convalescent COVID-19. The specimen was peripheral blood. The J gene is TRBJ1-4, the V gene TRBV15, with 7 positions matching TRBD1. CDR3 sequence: CATSPRQGSEKLFF. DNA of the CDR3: TGTGCCACCAGCCCGAGACAGGGCTCCGAAAAACTGTTTTTT.